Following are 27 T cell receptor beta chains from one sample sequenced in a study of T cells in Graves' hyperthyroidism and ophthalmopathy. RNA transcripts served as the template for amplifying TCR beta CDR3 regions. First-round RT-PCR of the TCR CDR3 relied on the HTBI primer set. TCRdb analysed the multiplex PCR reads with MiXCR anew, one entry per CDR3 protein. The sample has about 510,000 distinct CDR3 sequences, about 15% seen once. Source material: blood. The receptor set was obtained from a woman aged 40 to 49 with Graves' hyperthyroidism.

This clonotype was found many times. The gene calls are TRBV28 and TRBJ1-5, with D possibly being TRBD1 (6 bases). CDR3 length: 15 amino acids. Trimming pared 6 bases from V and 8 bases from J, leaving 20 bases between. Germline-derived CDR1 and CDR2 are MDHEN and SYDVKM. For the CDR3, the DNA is TGTGCCAGCAGACCCCTGACAGGCAAAGGAGAGCCCCAGCATTTT. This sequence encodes CASRPLTGKGEPQHF.

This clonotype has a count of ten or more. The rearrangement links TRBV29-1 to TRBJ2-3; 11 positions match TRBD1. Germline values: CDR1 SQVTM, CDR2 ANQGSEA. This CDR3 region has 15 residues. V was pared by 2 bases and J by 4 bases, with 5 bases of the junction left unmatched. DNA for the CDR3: TGCAGCGTTGAACGGACAGGGGGCGCATCAGATACGCAGTATTTT. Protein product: CSVERTGGASDTQYF.

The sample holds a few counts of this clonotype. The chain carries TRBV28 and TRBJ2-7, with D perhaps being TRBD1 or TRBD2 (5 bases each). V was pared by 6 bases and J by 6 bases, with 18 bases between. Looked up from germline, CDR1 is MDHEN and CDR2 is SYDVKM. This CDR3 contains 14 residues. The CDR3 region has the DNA TGTGCCAGCAGCCTCCGGGACGGGCCCTTCGAGCAGTACTTC. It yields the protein CASSLRDGPFEQYF.

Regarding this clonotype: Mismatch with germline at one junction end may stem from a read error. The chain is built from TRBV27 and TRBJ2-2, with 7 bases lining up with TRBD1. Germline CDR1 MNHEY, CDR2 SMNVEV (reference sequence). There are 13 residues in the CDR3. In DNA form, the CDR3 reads TGTGCCAGCTCCAGGGGGAACACCGAGGAGCTGTTTTTT. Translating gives CASSRGNTEELFF.

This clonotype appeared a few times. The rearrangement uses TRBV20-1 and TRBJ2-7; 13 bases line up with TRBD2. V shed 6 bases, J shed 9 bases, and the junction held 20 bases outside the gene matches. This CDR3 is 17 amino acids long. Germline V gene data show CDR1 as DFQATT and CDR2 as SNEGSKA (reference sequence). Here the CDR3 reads CSARHSGTSGDPTSQYF. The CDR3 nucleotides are TGCAGTGCAAGACATTCCGGGACTAGCGGGGACCCTACGTCGCAGTACTTC.

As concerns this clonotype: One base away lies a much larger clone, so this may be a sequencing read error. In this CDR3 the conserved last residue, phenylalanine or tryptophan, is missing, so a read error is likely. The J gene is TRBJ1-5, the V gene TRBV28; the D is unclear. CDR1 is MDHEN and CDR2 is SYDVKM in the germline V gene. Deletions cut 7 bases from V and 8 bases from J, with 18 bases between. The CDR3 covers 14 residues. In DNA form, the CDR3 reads TGTGCCAGCATCACTACGGGCAAAACGGAGCCCCAGCATTCT. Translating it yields CASITTGKTEPQHS.

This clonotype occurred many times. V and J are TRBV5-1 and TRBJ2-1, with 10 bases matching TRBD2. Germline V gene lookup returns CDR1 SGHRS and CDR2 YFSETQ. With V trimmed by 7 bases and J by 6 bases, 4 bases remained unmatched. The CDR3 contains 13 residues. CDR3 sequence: CASEVAGGNEQFF. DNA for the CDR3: TGCGCCAGCGAGGTAGCGGGAGGCAATGAGCAGTTCTTC.

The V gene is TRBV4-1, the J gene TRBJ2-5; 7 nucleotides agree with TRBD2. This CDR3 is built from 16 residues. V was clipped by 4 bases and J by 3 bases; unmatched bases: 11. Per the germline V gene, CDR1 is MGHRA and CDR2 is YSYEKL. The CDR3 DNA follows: TGCGCCAGCAGCCCCCGGGACTACAGCATCGAAGAGACCCAGTACTTC. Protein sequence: CASSPRDYSIEETQYF.

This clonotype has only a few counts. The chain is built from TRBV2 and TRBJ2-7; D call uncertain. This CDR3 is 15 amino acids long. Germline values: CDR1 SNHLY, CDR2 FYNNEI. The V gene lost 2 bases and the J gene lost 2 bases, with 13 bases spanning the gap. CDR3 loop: CASSERMSKTYEQYF. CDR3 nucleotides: TGTGCCAGCAGTGAAAGGATGAGTAAGACCTACGAGCAGTACTTC.

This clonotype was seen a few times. Here the CDR3 DNA reads TGCAGCGTTAACTGGACGGTTAGCACAGATACGCAGTATTTT. Its translation: CSVNWTVSTDTQYF. V usage is TRBV29-1 and J usage is TRBJ2-3; no clear D gene. The CDR3 is 14 residues long. Germline V gene lookup returns CDR1 SQVTM and CDR2 ANQGSEA. Trimming stripped 5 bases from V and 0 bases from J, with 12 bases between.

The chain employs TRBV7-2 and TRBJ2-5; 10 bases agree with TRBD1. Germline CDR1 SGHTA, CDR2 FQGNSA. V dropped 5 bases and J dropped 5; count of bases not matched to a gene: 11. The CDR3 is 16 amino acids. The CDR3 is CASSPGGTGVLETQYF. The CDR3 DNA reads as TGTGCCAGCAGCCCTGGAGGGACAGGGGTGTTGGAGACCCAGTACTTC. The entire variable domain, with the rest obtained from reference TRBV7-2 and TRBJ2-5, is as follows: GAGVSQSPSNKVTEKGKDVELRCDPISGHTALYWYRQSLGQGLEFLIYFQGNSAPDKSGLPSDRFSAERTGGSVSTLTIQRTQQEDSAVYLCASSPGGTGVLETQYFGPGTRLLVL.

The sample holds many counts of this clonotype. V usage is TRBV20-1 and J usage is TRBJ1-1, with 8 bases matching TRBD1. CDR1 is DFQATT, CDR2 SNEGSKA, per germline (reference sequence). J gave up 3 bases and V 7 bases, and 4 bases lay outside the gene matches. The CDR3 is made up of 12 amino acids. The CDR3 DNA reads TGCAGTGGGACACAGGGGGACACTGAAGCTTTCTTT. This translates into CSGTQGDTEAFF.

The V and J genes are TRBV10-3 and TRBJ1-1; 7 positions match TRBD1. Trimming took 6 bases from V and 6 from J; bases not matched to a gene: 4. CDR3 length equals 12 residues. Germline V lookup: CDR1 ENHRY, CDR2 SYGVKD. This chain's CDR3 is CAISGQAPEAFF. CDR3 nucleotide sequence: TGTGCCATCAGCGGACAGGCCCCTGAAGCTTTCTTT.

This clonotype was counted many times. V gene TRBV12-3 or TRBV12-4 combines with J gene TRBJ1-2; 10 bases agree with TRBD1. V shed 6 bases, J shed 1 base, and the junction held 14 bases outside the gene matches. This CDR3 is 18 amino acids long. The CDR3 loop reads CASRRSRDRGFYNYGYTF. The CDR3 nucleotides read TGTGCCAGCAGAAGAAGCCGGGACAGGGGTTTTTATAACTATGGCTACACCTTC.

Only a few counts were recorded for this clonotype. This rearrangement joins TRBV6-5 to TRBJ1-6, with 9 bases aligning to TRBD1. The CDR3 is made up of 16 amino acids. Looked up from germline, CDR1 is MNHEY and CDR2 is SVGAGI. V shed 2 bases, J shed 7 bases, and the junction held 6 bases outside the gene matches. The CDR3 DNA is TGTGCCAGCAGTTACGGTACAGGGGGCAGAAATTCACCCCTCCACTTT. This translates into CASSYGTGGRNSPLHF.

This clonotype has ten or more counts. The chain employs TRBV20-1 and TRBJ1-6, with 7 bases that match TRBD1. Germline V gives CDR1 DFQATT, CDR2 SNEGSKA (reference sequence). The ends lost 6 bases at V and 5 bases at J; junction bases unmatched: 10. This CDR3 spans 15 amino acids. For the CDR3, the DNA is TGCAGTGCCACAAGACAGGGATTGGATAATTCACCCCTCCACTTT. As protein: CSATRQGLDNSPLHF.

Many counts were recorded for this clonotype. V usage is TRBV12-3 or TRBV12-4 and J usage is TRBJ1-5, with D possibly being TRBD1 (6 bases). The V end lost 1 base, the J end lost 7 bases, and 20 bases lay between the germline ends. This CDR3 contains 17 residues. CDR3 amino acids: CASSLDTWDIRRQPQHF. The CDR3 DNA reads TGTGCCAGCAGTTTAGACACTTGGGACATTCGACGGCAGCCCCAGCATTTT.

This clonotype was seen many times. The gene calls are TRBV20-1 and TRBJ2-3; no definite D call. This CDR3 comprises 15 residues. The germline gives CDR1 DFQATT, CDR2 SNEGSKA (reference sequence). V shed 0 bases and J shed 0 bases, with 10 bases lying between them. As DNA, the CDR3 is TGCAGTGCTAGAGATGGGTCTCCTAGCACAGATACGCAGTATTTT. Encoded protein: CSARDGSPSTDTQYF.

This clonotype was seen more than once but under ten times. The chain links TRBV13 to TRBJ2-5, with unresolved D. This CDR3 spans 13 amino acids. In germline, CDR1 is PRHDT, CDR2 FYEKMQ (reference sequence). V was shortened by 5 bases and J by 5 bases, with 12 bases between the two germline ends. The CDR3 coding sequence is TGTGCCAGCAGCCAAATCACCGGGGAGACCCAGTACTTC. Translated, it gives CASSQITGETQYF. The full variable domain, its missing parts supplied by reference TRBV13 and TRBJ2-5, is AAGVIQSPRHLIKEKRETATLKCYPIPRHDTVYWYQQGPGQDPQFLISFYEKMQSDKGSIPDRFSAQQFSDYHSELNMSSLELGDSALYFCASSQITGETQYFGPGTRLLVL.

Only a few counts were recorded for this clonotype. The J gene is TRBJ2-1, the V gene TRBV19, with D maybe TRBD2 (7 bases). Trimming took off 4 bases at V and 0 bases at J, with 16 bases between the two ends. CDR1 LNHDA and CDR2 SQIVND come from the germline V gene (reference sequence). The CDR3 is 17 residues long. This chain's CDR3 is CASSTQGGASSYNEQFF. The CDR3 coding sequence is TGTGCCAGTAGTACCCAAGGGGGGGCCAGCTCCTACAATGAGCAGTTCTTC.

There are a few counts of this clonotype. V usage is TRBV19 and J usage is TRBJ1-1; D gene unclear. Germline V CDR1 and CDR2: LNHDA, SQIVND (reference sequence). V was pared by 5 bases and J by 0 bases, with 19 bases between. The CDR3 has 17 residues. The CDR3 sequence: CASSVEDPTGVNTEAFF. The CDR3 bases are TGTGCCAGTAGTGTGGAGGACCCAACTGGGGTGAACACTGAAGCTTTCTTT.

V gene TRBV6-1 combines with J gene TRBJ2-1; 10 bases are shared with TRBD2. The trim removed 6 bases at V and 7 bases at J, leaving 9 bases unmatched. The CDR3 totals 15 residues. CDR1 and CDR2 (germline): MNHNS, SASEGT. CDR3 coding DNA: TGTGCCAGCAGCCAAAGCGGGAGGGCAGTAAATGAGCAGTTCTTC. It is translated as CASSQSGRAVNEQFF.

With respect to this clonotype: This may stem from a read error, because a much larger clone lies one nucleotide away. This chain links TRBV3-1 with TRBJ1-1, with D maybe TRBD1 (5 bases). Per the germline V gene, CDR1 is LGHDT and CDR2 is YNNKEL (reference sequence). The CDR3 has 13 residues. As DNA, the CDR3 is TGTTCCAGCAGCCAAGAACCCAGGGCAAAAGCTTTCTTT. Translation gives CSSSQEPRAKAFF. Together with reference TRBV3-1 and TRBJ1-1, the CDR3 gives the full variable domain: DTAVSQTPKYLVTQMGNDKSIKCEQNLGHDTMYWYKQDSKKFLKIMFSYNNKELIINETVPNRFSPKSPDKAHLNLHINSLELGDSAVYFCSSSQEPRAKAFFGQGTRLTVV.

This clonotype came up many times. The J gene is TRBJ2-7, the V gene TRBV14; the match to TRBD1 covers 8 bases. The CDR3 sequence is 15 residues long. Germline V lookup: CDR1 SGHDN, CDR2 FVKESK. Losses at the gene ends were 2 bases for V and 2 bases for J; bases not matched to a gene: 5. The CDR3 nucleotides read TGTGCCAGCAGCCAACGCAGGGGGCCCGCCTACGAGCAGTACTTC. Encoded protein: CASSQRRGPAYEQYF.

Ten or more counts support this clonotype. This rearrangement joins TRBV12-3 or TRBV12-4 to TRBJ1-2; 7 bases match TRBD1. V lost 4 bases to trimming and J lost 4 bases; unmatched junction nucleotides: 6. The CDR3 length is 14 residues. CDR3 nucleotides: TGTGCCAGCAGTTCAACAGGGGAACTCTATGGCTACACCTTC. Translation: CASSSTGELYGYTF.

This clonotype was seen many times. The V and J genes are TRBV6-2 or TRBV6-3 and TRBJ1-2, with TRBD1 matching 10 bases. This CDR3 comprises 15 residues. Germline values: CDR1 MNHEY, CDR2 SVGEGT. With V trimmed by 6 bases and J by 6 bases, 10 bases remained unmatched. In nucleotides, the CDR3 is TGTGCCAGCAGCGATACGGGACAGGGGATCGATGGCTACACCTTC. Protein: CASSDTGQGIDGYTF.

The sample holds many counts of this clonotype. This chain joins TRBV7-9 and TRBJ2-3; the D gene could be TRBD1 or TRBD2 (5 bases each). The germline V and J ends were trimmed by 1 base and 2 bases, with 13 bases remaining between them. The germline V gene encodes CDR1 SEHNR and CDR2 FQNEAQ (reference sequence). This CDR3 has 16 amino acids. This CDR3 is CASSLDGGGDTDTQYF. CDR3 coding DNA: TGTGCCAGCAGCTTAGATGGGGGTGGCGACACAGATACGCAGTATTTT.